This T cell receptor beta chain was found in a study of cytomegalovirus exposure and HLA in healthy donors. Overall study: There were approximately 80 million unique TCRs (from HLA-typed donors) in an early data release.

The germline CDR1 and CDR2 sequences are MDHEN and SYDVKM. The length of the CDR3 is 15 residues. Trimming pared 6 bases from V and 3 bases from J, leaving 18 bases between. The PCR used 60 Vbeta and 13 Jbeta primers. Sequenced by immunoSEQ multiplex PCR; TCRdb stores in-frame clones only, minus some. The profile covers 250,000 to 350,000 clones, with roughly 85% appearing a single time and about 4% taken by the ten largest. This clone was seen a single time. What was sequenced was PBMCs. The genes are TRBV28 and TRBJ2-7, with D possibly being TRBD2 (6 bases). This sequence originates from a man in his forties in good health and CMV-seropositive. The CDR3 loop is CASSPLAEVLYEQYF. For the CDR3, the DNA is TGTGCCAGCAGCCCCTTAGCGGAGGTTCTCTACGAGCAGTACTTC. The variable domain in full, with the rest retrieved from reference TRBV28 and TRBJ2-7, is DVKVTQSSRYLVKRTGEKVFLECVQDMDHENMFWYRQDPGLGLRLIYFSYDVKMKEKGDIPEGYSVSREKKERFSLILESASTNQTSMYLCASSPLAEVLYEQYFGPGTRLTVT.